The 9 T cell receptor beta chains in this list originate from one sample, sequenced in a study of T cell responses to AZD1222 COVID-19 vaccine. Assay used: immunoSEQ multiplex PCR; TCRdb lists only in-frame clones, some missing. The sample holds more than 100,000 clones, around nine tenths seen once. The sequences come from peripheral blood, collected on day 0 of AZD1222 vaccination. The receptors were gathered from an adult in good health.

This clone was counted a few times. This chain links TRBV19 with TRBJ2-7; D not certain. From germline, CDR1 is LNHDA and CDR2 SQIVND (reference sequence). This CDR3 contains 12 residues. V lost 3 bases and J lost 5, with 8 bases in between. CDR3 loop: CASSMEGNEQYF. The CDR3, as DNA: TGTGCCAGTAGTATGGAAGGGAACGAGCAGTACTTC.

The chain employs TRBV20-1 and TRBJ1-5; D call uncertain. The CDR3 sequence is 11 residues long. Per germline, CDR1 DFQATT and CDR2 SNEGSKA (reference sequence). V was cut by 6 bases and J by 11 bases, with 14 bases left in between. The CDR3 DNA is TGCAGTGCACGACATGGGTCGGCCCAGCATTTT. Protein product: CSARHGSAQHF.

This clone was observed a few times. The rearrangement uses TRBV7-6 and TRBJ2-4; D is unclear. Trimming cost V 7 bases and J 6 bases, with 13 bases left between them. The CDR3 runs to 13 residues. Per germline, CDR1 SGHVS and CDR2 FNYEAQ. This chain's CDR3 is CASTPILPNIQYF. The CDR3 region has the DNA TGTGCCAGCACCCCGATCCTACCAAACATTCAGTACTTC.

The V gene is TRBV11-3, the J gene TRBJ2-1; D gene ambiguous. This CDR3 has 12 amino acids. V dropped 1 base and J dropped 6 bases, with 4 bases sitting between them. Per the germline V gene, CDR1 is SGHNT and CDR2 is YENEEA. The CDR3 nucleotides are TGTGCCAGCAGCTTAGGCCTCAATGAGCAGTTCTTC. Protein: CASSLGLNEQFF. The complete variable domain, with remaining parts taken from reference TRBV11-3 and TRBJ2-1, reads EAGVVQSPRYKIIEKKQPVAFWCNPISGHNTLYWYLQNLGQGPELLIRYENEEAVDDSQLPKDRFSAERLKGVDSTLKIQPAELGDSAVYLCASSLGLNEQFFGPGTRLTVL.

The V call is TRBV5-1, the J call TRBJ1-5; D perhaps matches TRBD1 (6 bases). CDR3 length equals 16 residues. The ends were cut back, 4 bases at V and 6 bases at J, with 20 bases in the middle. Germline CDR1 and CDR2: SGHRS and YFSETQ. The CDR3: CASSVVAQGSFQPQHF. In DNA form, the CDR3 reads TGCGCCAGCAGCGTCGTCGCACAGGGATCGTTTCAGCCCCAGCATTTT.

CDR3 loop: CASKTGTGNQPQHF. In nucleotides, the CDR3 is TGTGCCAGCAAGACCGGGACCGGCAATCAGCCCCAGCATTTT. The chain joins TRBV6-5 to TRBJ1-5; TRBD1 is a possible D gene (5 bases). The CDR3 extends over 14 amino acids. CDR1 and CDR2 from the germline V gene are MNHEY and SVGAGI. Between the trimmed V and J ends, which lost 7 bases and 2 bases, there was a span of 12 bases.

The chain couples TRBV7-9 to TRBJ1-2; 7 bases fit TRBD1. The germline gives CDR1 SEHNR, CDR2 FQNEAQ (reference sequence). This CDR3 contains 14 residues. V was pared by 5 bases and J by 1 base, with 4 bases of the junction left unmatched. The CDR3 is CASSRQGGNYGYTF. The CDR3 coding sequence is TGTGCCAGCAGCCGACAGGGTGGTAACTATGGCTACACCTTC.

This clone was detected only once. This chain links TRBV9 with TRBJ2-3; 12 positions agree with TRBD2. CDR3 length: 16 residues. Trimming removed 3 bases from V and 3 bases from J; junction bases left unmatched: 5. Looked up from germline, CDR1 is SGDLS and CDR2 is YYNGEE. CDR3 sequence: CASSARTSGMTDTQYF. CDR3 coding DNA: TGTGCCAGCAGCGCAAGGACTAGCGGGATGACAGATACGCAGTATTTT.

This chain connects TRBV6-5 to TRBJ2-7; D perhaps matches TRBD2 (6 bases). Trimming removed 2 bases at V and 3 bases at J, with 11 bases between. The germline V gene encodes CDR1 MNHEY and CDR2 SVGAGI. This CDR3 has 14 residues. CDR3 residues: CASSYDRAGYEQYF. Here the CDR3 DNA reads TGTGCCAGCAGTTACGACCGAGCGGGCTACGAGCAGTACTTC.